These 21 T cell receptor beta chains were sequenced from one sample in a study of cytomegalovirus exposure and HLA in healthy donors. This PCR relied on a set of 60 Vbeta primers and 13 Jbeta primers. The repertoire was sequenced with immunoSEQ multiplex PCR; TCRdb's copy has only in-frame clones and lacks some. The sample holds about 200,000 clones, about four fifths seen once. Sequencing was done on a sample of PBMCs. The receptors shown here come from a girl aged 10 to 17 in good health and CMV-seropositive.

There are a few counts of this clone. The chain couples TRBV5-1 to TRBJ1-2; a possible D gene is TRBD1 (6 bases). V dropped 0 bases and J dropped 14 bases, with 23 bases sitting between them. The CDR3 spans 15 residues. Germline V CDR1 and CDR2: SGHRS, YFSETQ. In nucleotides, the CDR3 is TGCGCCAGCAGCTTGGCCATTGGGGGCGAGCCCATCCTAACCTTC. Translation: CASSLAIGGEPILTF.

The chain employs TRBV6-1 and TRBJ1-5, with D uncertain. This CDR3 region has 12 residues. V was pared by 6 bases and J by 3 bases, with 6 bases between. Germline V CDR1 and CDR2: MNHNS, SASEGT. CDR3 nucleotide sequence: TGTGCCAGCAGAATAGCCAATCAGCCCCAGCATTTT. Amino acid sequence: CASRIANQPQHF.

The chain links TRBV4-3 to TRBJ2-7, with TRBD2 matching 8 bases. The V and J ends lost 0 bases and 1 base, in that order; junction bases with no gene match: 5. CDR3 size: 16 residues. Germline assignment: CDR1 LGHNA and CDR2 YSLEER. CDR3 in amino acids: CASSQDGASGSYEQYF. CDR3 DNA sequence: TGCGCCAGCAGCCAAGATGGGGCTAGCGGGTCCTACGAGCAGTACTTC.

This clone was counted between two and nine times. The chain employs TRBV7-2 and TRBJ2-2, with D unclear. This CDR3 has 15 residues. Trimming took 5 bases from V and 0 from J, leaving 10 bases between them. Germline V gene sequence: CDR1 SGHTA, CDR2 FQGNSA. CDR3 in DNA: TGTGCCAGCAGCGCACTCTTGTCGAACACCGGGGAGCTGTTTTTT. It yields the protein CASSALLSNTGELFF.

This CDR3 is CSVKASGFREQYF. In DNA form, the CDR3 reads TGCAGCGTCAAAGCGTCGGGGTTCCGGGAGCAGTACTTC. V and J are TRBV29-1 and TRBJ2-7, with D perhaps TRBD2 (5 bases). Germline CDR1 and CDR2: SQVTM and ANQGSEA. V dropped 6 bases and J dropped 7 bases, with 19 bases sitting between them. CDR3 length: 13 amino acids.

The V call is TRBV4-3, the J call TRBJ1-2, with 9 bases identical to TRBD1. The CDR3 has 14 amino acids. The V gene end was trimmed by 3 bases and the J gene end by 4 bases; junction bases not matched to a gene: 3. CDR1 and CDR2 (germline): LGHNA, YSLEER. The DNA of the CDR3 is TGCGCCAGCAGCCAGGGACAGGGAGGCTATGGCTACACCTTC. Translated: CASSQGQGGYGYTF.

The chain joins TRBV7-2 to TRBJ1-3, with a weak D call TRBD1 (5 bases). This CDR3 has 16 residues. Germline CDR1 reads SGHTA; CDR2 reads FQGNSA. V lost 7 bases, J lost 4 bases, and 20 bases lay in between. The CDR3 reads CASNPGQGGGGNTIYF. In DNA, the CDR3 is TGTGCCAGCAACCCCGGCCAGGGAGGTGGAGGAAACACCATATATTTT.

This clone has only a few counts. The rearrangement links TRBV6-5 to TRBJ2-7, with 10 positions matching TRBD2. CDR3 size: 15 residues. With 2 bases clipped from V and 3 bases from J, the junction kept 4 bases outside the gene matches. Germline V CDR1 and CDR2: MNHEY, SVGAGI. The CDR3 DNA reads as TGTGCCAGCAGTTACGGGCTAGCGGGGGACTACGAGCAGTACTTC. Protein product: CASSYGLAGDYEQYF.

In its sample, this clone was seen once. V gene TRBV12-5 combines with J gene TRBJ2-7, with D unresolved. Germline CDR1 LGHNT, CDR2 FRNRAP. The CDR3 consists of 16 residues. V lost 5 bases and J 2 bases, leaving 19 bases between the germline ends. The CDR3 DNA is TGTGCTAGTGGTCTCAGTGCGATTTCAGGCCCCTACGAGCAGTACTTC. Its protein product is CASGLSAISGPYEQYF.

This chain uses TRBV19 with TRBJ2-5, with D possibly being TRBD1 (6 bases). Looked up from germline, CDR1 is LNHDA and CDR2 is SQIVND (reference sequence). CDR3 length: 13 amino acids. V lost 6 bases to trimming and J lost 5 bases, with 13 bases between them. This chain's CDR3 is CASRSTGEETQYF. The CDR3 region has the DNA TGTGCCAGTAGATCGACAGGAGAGGAGACCCAGTACTTC.

This clone showed up just a few times. This sequence joins TRBV9 and TRBJ1-1; 7 nucleotides agree with TRBD1. This CDR3 has 16 amino acids. The germline CDR1 and CDR2 sequences are SGDLS and YYNGEE. V lost 4 bases to trimming and J lost 6 bases; unmatched junction nucleotides: 15. CDR3 sequence: CASSTELLGGFAEAFF. The CDR3 nucleotides read TGTGCCAGCAGCACAGAACTCCTAGGGGGCTTCGCTGAAGCTTTCTTT.

The chain links TRBV27 to TRBJ2-1; 7 bases line up with TRBD1. Trimming cost V 5 bases and J 5 bases; bases outside gene matches: 6. The V gene's germline CDR1 is MNHEY and CDR2 SMNVEV (reference sequence). The CDR3 length is 14 residues. The CDR3 DNA reads TGTGCCAGCAGTCGACAGGGTGTGAACAATGAGCAGTTCTTC. Encoded protein: CASSRQGVNNEQFF.

The chain has TRBV9 and TRBJ1-3; unclear D gene. Germline CDR1 and CDR2: SGDLS and YYNGEE. CDR3 size: 13 residues. V was pared by 4 bases and J by 4 bases, with 9 bases between. CDR3: CASSPPQGNTIYF. Written as DNA, the CDR3 is TGTGCCAGCAGCCCCCCCCAGGGAAACACCATATATTTT.

J is TRBJ2-7 and V is TRBV5-4; D is unclear. CDR1 is SGHNT, CDR2 YYREEE, per germline (reference sequence). The CDR3 runs to 12 residues. V gave up 1 base and J gave up 2 bases, with 4 bases separating them. The CDR3 is CASSLCTYEQYF. CDR3 in DNA: TGTGCCAGCAGCTTGTGTACCTACGAGCAGTACTTC.

V usage is TRBV6-5 and J usage is TRBJ2-3; 11 bases agree with TRBD2. The germline V gene has CDR1 MNHEY and CDR2 SVGAGI. CDR3 length: 15 amino acids. V lost 7 bases and J lost 5; bases outside the gene matches: 8. CDR3 loop: CASNTIAGGQDTQYF. CDR3 bases: TGTGCCAGCAACACTATAGCGGGGGGGCAAGATACGCAGTATTTT.

The chain uses TRBV11-2 and TRBJ2-3, with D uncertain. This CDR3 spans 13 amino acids. Deletions cut 1 base from V and 2 bases from J, with 4 bases between. In germline, CDR1 is SGHAT, CDR2 FQNNGV. The CDR3 loop is CASSLAHTDTQYF. CDR3 DNA sequence: TGTGCCAGCAGCTTAGCCCACACAGATACGCAGTATTTT.

This chain joins TRBV5-1 and TRBJ2-7, with 9 bases that match TRBD1. This CDR3 spans 16 amino acids. CDR1 is SGHRS, CDR2 YFSETQ, per germline. V lost 7 bases, J lost 0 bases, and 11 bases stayed unmatched. CDR3 coding DNA: TGCGCCAGCGCCGCCCCAGGACAGGGGAGCTCCTACGAGCAGTACTTC. This encodes CASAAPGQGSSYEQYF.

V gene TRBV6-5 combines with J gene TRBJ2-7; D may be TRBD2 (5 bases). V lost 0 bases and J 2 bases, leaving 14 bases between the germline ends. Germline V CDR1 and CDR2: MNHEY, SVGAGI. CDR3 length equals 16 residues. The CDR3 DNA reads as TGTGCCAGCAGTTACTCGAGCGGCTCAGGACCCTACGAGCAGTACTTC. Translating it yields CASSYSSGSGPYEQYF.

Notes on this clone: The same CDR3 also results from other DNA sequences found in this sample. The chain has TRBV27 and TRBJ2-7, with TRBD2 as a possible D gene (5 bases). CDR1 is MNHEY and CDR2 is SMNVEV in the germline V gene (reference sequence). V was shortened by 6 bases and J by 1 base, with 10 bases between the two germline ends. CDR3 size: 13 residues. The CDR3 nucleotides are TGTGCCAGCAGCCCAGGAGGATCCTACGAGCAGTACTTC. As protein: CASSPGGSYEQYF.

The rearrangement joins TRBV7-9 to TRBJ2-1; TRBD1 agrees at 7 bases. This CDR3 has 15 residues. V dropped 5 bases and J dropped 6; count of bases not matched to a gene: 10. CDR1 is SEHNR, CDR2 FQNEAQ, per germline (reference sequence). Here the CDR3 reads CASSHPTGLGNEQFF. The CDR3 DNA reads as TGTGCCAGCAGCCACCCGACAGGGCTGGGCAATGAGCAGTTCTTC.

This chain connects TRBV5-1 to TRBJ2-1; 10 bases are a match to TRBD2. This CDR3 has 16 amino acids. The V and J ends lost 4 bases and 2 bases, in that order; junction bases with no gene match: 6. The germline V gene has CDR1 SGHRS and CDR2 YFSETQ. CDR3 protein: CASSGNSGGTYNEQFF. DNA of the CDR3: TGCGCCAGCAGCGGGAATAGCGGGGGGACCTACAATGAGCAGTTCTTC.